Below, 19 T cell receptor beta chains from the same sample are listed, as sequenced in a study of early T cells in non-severe SARS-CoV-2 infection. A single record per CDR3 protein comes from TCRdb applying MiXCR to the 5' RACE reads. The sample gives 70,000 to 75,000 distinct CDR3 sequences, 12% of which show up once; about 5% is in the top ten. Sequencing used whole blood. These receptors were obtained from an adult who was a healthcare worker with PCR-confirmed SARS-CoV-2 infection or an uninfected control (not recorded which).

This clonotype was detected many times. V and J are TRBV5-5 and TRBJ2-2; D gene ambiguous. The V gene's germline CDR1 is SGHKS and CDR2 YYEKEE (reference sequence). The CDR3 loop spans 14 amino acids. V was shortened by 3 bases and J by 0 bases, with 6 bases between the two germline ends. DNA for the CDR3: TGTGCCAGCAGCTATCTAGCGAACACCGGGGAGCTGTTTTTT. Translated, it gives CASSYLANTGELFF.

This clonotype appeared a few times. The V gene is TRBV7-9, the J gene TRBJ1-4; TRBD1 is a possible D gene (5 bases). This CDR3 has 12 residues. The germline V gene encodes CDR1 SEHNR and CDR2 FQNEAQ (reference sequence). V lost 10 bases and J 5 bases, leaving 11 bases between the germline ends. CDR3 DNA: TGTGCCATAACGGGGCGAAATGAAAAACTGTTTTTT. Protein product: CAITGRNEKLFF.

This chain connects TRBV20-1 to TRBJ2-1, with 9 bases aligning to TRBD1. The CDR3 covers 16 residues. Germline CDR1 DFQATT, CDR2 SNEGSKA (reference sequence). Trimming cost V 1 base and J 1 base; bases outside gene matches: 5. The DNA for the CDR3 is TGCAGTGCTAGAGTCGGGACAGGGTTATCCTACAATGAGCAGTTCTTC. Translated: CSARVGTGLSYNEQFF.

The V call is TRBV10-1, the J call TRBJ2-7, with 7 bases that match TRBD2. The V gene end was trimmed by 0 bases and the J gene end by 2 bases; junction bases not matched to a gene: 4. The CDR3 contains 15 residues. The germline gives CDR1 WNHNN, CDR2 SYGVQD (reference sequence). The CDR3 sequence: CASSESSGATYEQYF. The CDR3 DNA is TGCGCCAGCAGTGAGTCCAGCGGGGCCACCTACGAGCAGTACTTC.

This clonotype was recorded a few times. The rearrangement links TRBV10-3 to TRBJ2-1; unclear D gene. The CDR3 covers 11 residues. V lost 4 bases and J lost 10, with 8 bases in between. The germline CDR1 and CDR2 sequences are ENHRY and SYGVKD. CDR3 sequence reads: CAISGTTEQFF. CDR3 DNA sequence: TGTGCCATCAGTGGGACGACAGAGCAGTTCTTC.

This clonotype turned up a few times. A read error may produce the germline difference seen at one junction end. The CDR3 region is CSVRGAPGQGSYGYTF. Written as DNA, the CDR3 is TGCAGTGTTAGAGGAGCTCCGGGACAGGGTAGTTATGGCTACACCTTC. The V call is TRBV20-1, the J call TRBJ1-2, with 9 bases that match TRBD1. Germline values: CDR1 DFQATT, CDR2 SNEGSKA (reference sequence). The CDR3 runs 16 residues.

This clonotype was counted at least ten times. The rearrangement links TRBV7-9 to TRBJ2-7; D tentatively reads TRBD1 or TRBD2 (6 bases each). Trimming took 6 bases from V and 5 from J, leaving 17 bases between them. CDR3 length: 14 amino acids. Germline CDR1 reads SEHNR; CDR2 reads FQNEAQ (reference sequence). The CDR3 DNA reads as TGTGCCAGCAGATTCGGGGGCGGGTCGAACGAGCAGTACTTC. Translated: CASRFGGGSNEQYF.

The rearrangement uses TRBV19 and TRBJ2-1, with D perhaps matching TRBD1 or TRBD2 (5 bases each). Germline lookup yields CDR1 LNHDA and CDR2 SQIVND (reference sequence). V lost 7 bases, J lost 9 bases, and 25 bases lay in between. This CDR3 contains 16 residues. DNA for the CDR3: TGTGCCAGTACCCCGGACAACCGGGACCTCCCCCGTGAGCAGTTCTTC. This translates into CASTPDNRDLPREQFF.

This chain links TRBV20-1 with TRBJ1-5; no reliable D call. With 3 bases removed from V and 0 bases from J, the gap between germline ends came to 3 bases. The CDR3 totals 12 residues. Germline CDR1 and CDR2: DFQATT and SNEGSKA (reference sequence). The CDR3 sequence is CSASNSNQPQHF. CDR3 in DNA: TGCAGTGCTAGCAATAGCAATCAGCCCCAGCATTTT.

This clonotype has at least ten counts. The V gene is TRBV20-1, the J gene TRBJ2-3; the match to TRBD2 covers 8 bases. CDR3 length equals 17 residues. Germline CDR1 is DFQATT and CDR2 is SNEGSKA (reference sequence). With 1 base clipped from V and 2 bases from J, the junction kept 11 bases outside the gene matches. In nucleotides, the CDR3 is TGCAGTGCTAGAGGTAGCGGGGAAAATCAAGCCACAGATACGCAGTATTTT. Translated, it gives CSARGSGENQATDTQYF.

At least ten counts were recorded for this clonotype. This chain links TRBV5-1 with TRBJ2-5, with D possibly TRBD2 on 6 matching bases. Germline V CDR1 and CDR2: SGHRS, YFSETQ. The V end was cut by 5 bases, the J end by 0 bases, with 20 bases between. CDR3 length equals 17 residues. The CDR3 spells CASSVPPGRENQETQYF. In DNA form, the CDR3 reads TGCGCCAGCAGTGTCCCTCCTGGACGGGAGAACCAAGAGACCCAGTACTTC.

This clonotype was picked up many times. The chain combines TRBV7-3 with TRBJ2-5; no clear D. CDR1 is SGHTA, CDR2 FQGTGA, per germline. This CDR3 has 16 residues. With 3 bases removed from V and 0 bases from J, the gap between germline ends came to 14 bases. The CDR3, as DNA: TGTGCCAGCAGCTTCTCTGGCGTTGGCTACCAAGAGACCCAGTACTTC. Protein sequence: CASSFSGVGYQETQYF. Based on the CDR3 plus reference TRBV7-3 and TRBJ2-5, the full variable domain is GAGVSQTPSNKVTEKGKYVELRCDPISGHTALYWYRQSLGQGPEFLIYFQGTGAADDSGLPNDRFFAVRPEGSVSTLKIQRTERGDSAVYLCASSFSGVGYQETQYFGPGTRLLVL.

In its sample, this clonotype was seen many times. The rearrangement uses TRBV12-3 or TRBV12-4 and TRBJ1-1; tentatively, D is TRBD1 (5 bases). The CDR3 runs 12 residues. The V end was cut by 8 bases, the J end by 5 bases, with 12 bases between. CDR3 sequence (DNA): TGTGCCAGCGCCCAGGGAGGTACTGAAGCTTTCTTT. It is translated as CASAQGGTEAFF.

This clonotype has only a few counts. The chain is built from TRBV6-6 and TRBJ2-4, with TRBD1 matching over 7 bases. The germline V gene encodes CDR1 MNHNY and CDR2 SVGAGI (reference sequence). Germline trimming cut 6 bases from V and 6 bases from J; bases unmatched to any gene: 8. This CDR3 is built from 14 residues. Here the CDR3 reads CASSNRDRTNIQYF. The CDR3 coding sequence is TGTGCCAGCAGCAACCGGGACAGAACAAACATTCAGTACTTC.

The chain links TRBV29-1 to TRBJ2-4, with D perhaps TRBD1 or TRBD2 (5 bases each). The V end lost 5 bases, the J end lost 0 bases, and 8 bases lay between the germline ends. The CDR3 is 13 amino acids. Germline CDR1 is SQVTM and CDR2 is ANQGSEA. The DNA for the CDR3 is TGCAGCGTTCGGGACCAAGCCAAAAACATTCAGTACTTC. This gives the protein CSVRDQAKNIQYF.

This clonotype showed up just a few times. The V gene is TRBV5-5, the J gene TRBJ2-1; 7 nucleotides agree with TRBD1. The germline V gene has CDR1 SGHKS and CDR2 YYEKEE (reference sequence). This CDR3 has 14 amino acids. V lost 0 bases and J lost 13; bases outside the gene matches: 10. CDR3 sequence (DNA): TGTGCCAGCAGCTTGGAACAGGGGATCTTCACCCAGTTCTTC. Its translation is CASSLEQGIFTQFF.

This clonotype was detected many times. V and J are TRBV2 and TRBJ1-5, with no clear D. V lost 4 bases to trimming and J lost 4 bases, with 8 bases between them. Germline V lookup: CDR1 SNHLY, CDR2 FYNNEI. The CDR3 sequence is 13 residues long. CDR3 nucleotide sequence: TGTGCCAGCAGTGGGGCATTTAATCAGCCCCAGCATTTT. Translated: CASSGAFNQPQHF.

The J gene is TRBJ2-5, the V gene TRBV10-3; tentatively, D is TRBD2 (6 bases). In germline, CDR1 is ENHRY, CDR2 SYGVKD. The CDR3 is made up of 16 amino acids. Trimming shortened V by 0 bases and J by 1 base, and 12 bases separated the two germline ends. The CDR3 nucleotides read TGTGCCATCAGTGAGTCCGAGACTAGGGTCCAAGAGACCCAGTACTTC. This gives the protein CAISESETRVQETQYF.

The V gene is TRBV29-1, the J gene TRBJ1-1; 9 bases agree with TRBD1. Germline-derived CDR1 and CDR2 are SQVTM and ANQGSEA. J lost 0 bases, V lost 7 bases, and 6 bases had no gene match. The CDR3 sequence is 14 residues long. In DNA form, the CDR3 reads TGCAGCGGATGGACAGGGGTAATGAACACTGAAGCTTTCTTT. Its protein is CSGWTGVMNTEAFF. Complete variable domain (other parts from reference TRBV29-1 and TRBJ1-1): SAVISQKPSRDICQRGTSLTIQCQVDSQVTMMFWYRQQPGQSLTLIATANQGSEATYESGFVIDKFPISRPNLTFSTLTVSNMSPEDSSIYLCSGWTGVMNTEAFFGQGTRLTVV.